This T cell receptor (beta chain) was documented in a study of response to subunit inactivated influenza vaccine. TCRdb fed the RT-PCR reads into MiXCR, producing one record per CDR3 protein. This sample has about 520,000 distinct CDR3 sequences, with around 7.9% found just once. The CDR3 covers 13 residues. In germline, CDR1 is LNHDA, CDR2 SQIVND (reference sequence). Trimming stripped 3 bases from V and 4 bases from J, with 9 bases between. This clonotype occurred a few times. Antigen unknown. Study-level findings and limits: The authors suggested that few new T cells are recruited per seasonal influenza vaccination.

The rearrangement uses TRBV19 and TRBJ1-1, with D hard to call. Material: PBMCs from blood, obtained less than 30 months after vaccination. The TCR comes from a man between 50 and 70 years old who received an inactivated influenza vaccine. The CDR3 DNA sequence: TGTGCCAGTAGTATGGCCTGGGGCACTGAAGCTTTCTTT. Protein product: CASSMAWGTEAFF.